The next 28 T cell receptor beta chains were all read from a single sample in a study of blood T cells in healthy people across ages. The second PCR ran roughly 6 to 11 cycles with a sample-barcoded 5' primer and J-beta primers. A single record per CDR3 protein comes from TCRdb applying MiXCR to the 5' RACE reads. The sample comprises more than 1,400,000 distinct CDR3 sequences, 42% of which are singletons, and 7% to 9% rests with the top ten. The sequencing sample was made of blood. These receptors were obtained from a woman aged 18 to 35 in good health.

The CDR3 spells CASSPDRREVAGDRADTQYF. The CDR3 nucleotides are TGCGCCAGCAGCCCCGATCGGCGAGAGGTAGCGGGAGATCGTGCAGATACGCAGTATTTT. The chain links TRBV5-1 to TRBJ2-3; TRBD2 aligns across 9 bases. The V and J ends lost 4 bases and 4 bases, in that order; junction bases with no gene match: 22. This CDR3 comprises 20 residues. Per the germline V gene, CDR1 is SGHRS and CDR2 is YFSETQ.

As to this clonotype: Its ends do not fully match the called genes, so a read error is possible. The chain recombines TRBV7-9 with TRBJ2-5, with 8 nucleotides matching TRBD2. The length of the CDR3 is 16 residues. CDR1 is SEHNR, CDR2 FQNEAQ, per germline (reference sequence). The CDR3 DNA is TGTGCCAGCAGCTTACCCCTAGCGGGCTCCCAAGAGACCCGGTACTTT. It codes for CASSLPLAGSQETRYF.

This chain connects TRBV13 to TRBJ2-7, with 14 bases aligning to TRBD2. V was clipped by 0 bases and J by 6 bases; unmatched bases: 7. The CDR3 runs to 17 residues. From germline, CDR1 is PRHDT and CDR2 FYEKMQ (reference sequence). CDR3 in DNA: TGTGCCAGCAGCTTAGGGGGGACTAGCGGGGGATCTGGCGAGCAGTACTTC. Protein sequence: CASSLGGTSGGSGEQYF.

The chain joins TRBV4-1 to TRBJ2-3; D is perhaps TRBD2 (5 bases). Germline V gives CDR1 MGHRA, CDR2 YSYEKL. The CDR3 is 14 residues long. V was trimmed by 4 bases and J by 4 bases, leaving 12 bases between them. The CDR3 protein is CASSPSPGADTQYF. The CDR3 region has the DNA TGCGCCAGCAGCCCCTCGCCCGGGGCAGATACGCAGTATTTT.

This clonotype was picked up a small number of times. J is TRBJ2-5 and V is TRBV5-1, with D perhaps TRBD1 (6 bases). The germline V gene has CDR1 SGHRS and CDR2 YFSETQ. CDR3 length: 15 residues. The V end was cut by 0 bases, the J end by 5 bases, with 14 bases between. For the CDR3, the DNA is TGCGCCAGCAGCTTGGCGGAGATCAGGGGCGAGACCCAGTACTTC. It is translated as CASSLAEIRGETQYF.

The chain carries TRBV20-1 and TRBJ2-7; either TRBD1 or TRBD2 may supply D (5 bases each). There are 13 residues in the CDR3. The germline CDR1 and CDR2 sequences are DFQATT and SNEGSKA (reference sequence). Trimming removed 6 bases from V and 0 bases from J, with 12 bases in between. Written as DNA, the CDR3 is TGCAGTGCCGATGGGGACCACTCCTACGAGCAGTACTTC. This encodes CSADGDHSYEQYF.

CDR3 DNA sequence: TGTGCCAGCAGCTCCGCTACCTCCTACGAGCAGTACTTC. It encodes CASSSATSYEQYF. The rearrangement joins TRBV7-9 to TRBJ2-7; D not certain. V shed 4 bases and J shed 0 bases, with 7 bases lying between them. The germline CDR1 and CDR2 sequences are SEHNR and FQNEAQ (reference sequence). The CDR3 contains 13 residues. Complete variable domain (other parts from reference TRBV7-9 and TRBJ2-7): DTGVSQNPRHKITKRGQNVTFRCDPISEHNRLYWYRQTLGQGPEFLTYFQNEAQLEKSRLLSDRFSAERPKGSFSTLEIQRTEQGDSAMYLCASSSATSYEQYFGPGTRLTVT.

The chain links TRBV6-5 to TRBJ2-1; the match to TRBD2 covers 10 bases. This CDR3 comprises 16 residues. From germline, CDR1 is MNHEY and CDR2 SVGAGI. Germline trimming cut 0 bases from V and 7 bases from J; bases unmatched to any gene: 6. As DNA, the CDR3 is TGTGCCAGCAGTTACTCGAGCGGGGGGGCACAAAATGAGCAGTTCTTC. It specifies CASSYSSGGAQNEQFF.

The V call is TRBV6-2 or TRBV6-3, the J call TRBJ1-6; 7 bases agree with TRBD1. V shed 2 bases and J 0 bases; nucleotides not matched to a gene: 10. Germline lookup yields CDR1 MNHEY and CDR2 SVGEGT. The CDR3 runs to 19 residues. The CDR3 nucleotides are TGTGCCAGCAGTTACCGCTCCGGACAGGCGAGCTCCTATAATTCACCCCTCCACTTT. Translating it yields CASSYRSGQASSYNSPLHF.

The CDR3 region has the DNA TGTGCCTGGAGTGTGGGGGCTACAGATACGCAGTATTTT. It codes for CAWSVGATDTQYF. The V and J genes are TRBV30 and TRBJ2-3; the D gene is possibly TRBD1 (6 bases). The CDR3 covers 13 residues. Germline V gene sequence: CDR1 GTSNPN, CDR2 SVGIG (reference sequence). Trimming left V 0 bases short and J 3 bases short, with 7 bases between.

The gene calls are TRBV10-1 and TRBJ2-3, with D tentatively TRBD1 (5 bases). The CDR3 sequence is 19 residues long. V gave up 0 bases and J gave up 2 bases, with 21 bases separating them. Germline values: CDR1 WNHNN, CDR2 SYGVQD (reference sequence). The CDR3 loop reads CASSESKGLGLTPTDTQYF. CDR3 nucleotide sequence: TGCGCCAGCAGTGAGTCGAAGGGTTTGGGGCTTACCCCCACAGATACGCAGTATTTT.

This chain connects TRBV2 to TRBJ2-2, with 8 bases identical to TRBD1. The V gene end was trimmed by 6 bases and the J gene end by 0 bases; junction bases not matched to a gene: 3. This CDR3 contains 15 residues. Germline lookup yields CDR1 SNHLY and CDR2 FYNNEI. CDR3 protein: CASRSTGANTGELFF. The CDR3 DNA follows: TGTGCCAGCAGGTCGACAGGGGCGAACACCGGGGAGCTGTTTTTT.

This clonotype occurred a few times. This chain joins TRBV5-5 and TRBJ1-6; 7 positions match TRBD1. This CDR3 is 17 amino acids long. Germline assignment: CDR1 SGHKS and CDR2 YYEKEE (reference sequence). The ends lost 4 bases at V and 7 bases at J; junction bases unmatched: 14. The CDR3 region has the DNA TGTGCCAGCAGCACCCGACAGGGTGCCTCGCCCAATTCACCCCTCCACTTT. Translating it yields CASSTRQGASPNSPLHF.

The V and J genes are TRBV30 and TRBJ2-1; D gene ambiguous. Trimming shortened V by 5 bases and J by 5 bases, and 7 bases separated the two germline ends. The CDR3 is 11 residues long. Germline loops: CDR1 GTSNPN, CDR2 SVGIG (reference sequence). DNA for the CDR3: TGTGCCTGGGATAGCAACAATGAGCAGTTCTTC. Its translation is CAWDSNNEQFF.

The chain combines TRBV20-1 with TRBJ2-5; D perhaps matches TRBD1 (6 bases). Trimming stripped 2 bases from V and 2 bases from J, with 12 bases between. Germline loops: CDR1 DFQATT, CDR2 SNEGSKA (reference sequence). The CDR3 totals 14 residues. The CDR3: CSARPGTTQETQYF. In DNA form, the CDR3 reads TGCAGTGCTAGACCCGGGACAACACAAGAGACCCAGTACTTC.

This clonotype was seen a handful of times. J is TRBJ1-2 and V is TRBV29-1, with D perhaps matching TRBD1 (5 bases). V was clipped by 1 base and J by 0 bases, with 12 bases between them. Germline CDR1 SQVTM, CDR2 ANQGSEA. The length of the CDR3 is 15 residues. The CDR3 DNA reads as TGCAGCGTTGAAGGGGGGAGGGCAGCTAACTATGGCTACACCTTC. Amino acids: CSVEGGRAANYGYTF.

The V call is TRBV6-1, the J call TRBJ2-3; TRBD1 might be the D (5 bases). Trimming left V 0 bases short and J 0 bases short, with 10 bases between. The CDR3 covers 16 residues. Germline CDR1 and CDR2: MNHNS and SASEGT. This CDR3 reads CASSEAAGSSTDTQYF. The CDR3 DNA is TGTGCCAGCAGTGAAGCAGCAGGGTCTAGCACAGATACGCAGTATTTT.

The V gene is TRBV6-1, the J gene TRBJ2-3; D might be TRBD1 (5 bases). CDR3 size: 14 residues. Germline V gives CDR1 MNHNS, CDR2 SASEGT. Trimming stripped 5 bases from V and 2 bases from J, with 11 bases between. The CDR3 is CASSLSTVTDTQYF. The CDR3 DNA reads as TGTGCCAGCAGTTTATCGACAGTCACAGATACGCAGTATTTT.

This clonotype was seen more than once but under ten times. This chain joins TRBV29-1 and TRBJ1-1; 7 nucleotides match TRBD1. Losses at the gene ends were 4 bases for V and 3 bases for J; bases not matched to a gene: 5. The CDR3 spans 13 residues. Germline lookup yields CDR1 SQVTM and CDR2 ANQGSEA. The CDR3 loop is CSVGVGQYTEAFF. CDR3 coding DNA: TGCAGCGTTGGGGTGGGACAGTACACTGAAGCTTTCTTT.

This clonotype was detected only a few times. The V and J genes are TRBV6-1 and TRBJ1-2; D ambiguous. The CDR3 spans 11 residues. V gave up 11 bases and J gave up 4 bases, with 11 bases separating them. Germline lookup yields CDR1 MNHNS and CDR2 SASEGT. The CDR3 sequence: CAAETFYGYTF. The CDR3 DNA follows: TGTGCCGCCGAGACCTTCTATGGCTACACCTTC.

The J gene is TRBJ1-2, the V gene TRBV29-1; no firm D call. Germline CDR1 and CDR2: SQVTM and ANQGSEA. Trimming shortened V by 2 bases and J by 2 bases, and 9 bases separated the two germline ends. This CDR3 has 13 amino acids. In DNA, the CDR3 is TGCAGCGTTGAACGGCAGGCCAACTATGGCTACACCTTC. Protein sequence: CSVERQANYGYTF.

The rearrangement joins TRBV12-3 or TRBV12-4 to TRBJ2-2, with D maybe TRBD1 (5 bases). The CDR3 spans 14 residues. V was trimmed by 7 bases and J by 0 bases, leaving 9 bases between them. The CDR3: CASIEGANTGELFF. The CDR3 coding sequence is TGTGCCAGCATTGAAGGGGCGAACACCGGGGAGCTGTTTTTT.

The V call is TRBV28, the J call TRBJ2-5; 7 bases are shared with TRBD2. After removal of 3 bases from V and 11 bases from J, the junction contained 15 bases not matched to a gene. The CDR3 contains 15 residues. Germline V gene data show CDR1 as MDHEN and CDR2 as SYDVKM. For the CDR3, the DNA is TGTGCCAGCAGTTTCGGTCGGGGACTAAGGAATGAGCAGTACTTC. This encodes CASSFGRGLRNEQYF.

In this sample, this clonotype turned up a few times. The V gene is TRBV6-1, the J gene TRBJ2-5, with D perhaps assigned TRBD1 or TRBD2 (5 bases each). Trimming shortened V by 6 bases and J by 4 bases, and 18 bases separated the two germline ends. This CDR3 is built from 15 residues. Germline CDR1 MNHNS, CDR2 SASEGT. CDR3 nucleotides: TGTGCCAGCAGAACACAGGTGGGGGTGCGAGAGACCCAGTACTTC. Its protein product is CASRTQVGVRETQYF.

The chain carries TRBV20-1 and TRBJ2-1, with D tentatively TRBD2 (6 bases). With 3 bases removed from V and 3 bases from J, the gap between germline ends came to 15 bases. The CDR3 loop spans 15 amino acids. Germline V gene data show CDR1 as DFQATT and CDR2 as SNEGSKA (reference sequence). The CDR3 sequence: CSASGDSSFYNEQFF. The DNA of the CDR3 is TGCAGTGCTAGTGGGGACTCCTCTTTCTACAATGAGCAGTTCTTC.

In regard to this clonotype: Given a much more abundant clone one base away, this may be a read error. The genes are TRBV4-2 and TRBJ2-2; the match to TRBD1 covers 10 bases. The V gene's germline CDR1 is LGHNA and CDR2 YNFKEQ. This CDR3 is built from 15 residues. Here the CDR3 reads CASGQVGQGAGELFF. As DNA, the CDR3 is TGTGCCAGCGGCCAAGTCGGACAGGGGGCCGGGGAGCTGTTTTTT.

The J gene is TRBJ2-5, the V gene TRBV30, with TRBD1 as a possible D gene (6 bases). Germline V CDR1 and CDR2: GTSNPN, SVGIG (reference sequence). This CDR3 is 14 amino acids long. V shed 3 bases and J shed 3 bases, with 14 bases lying between them. CDR3 loop: CAWRSGTLKETQYF. The DNA of the CDR3 is TGTGCCTGGAGATCCGGGACACTGAAAGAGACCCAGTACTTC.

The chain joins TRBV14 to TRBJ2-5, with 8 bases fitting TRBD1. The J call may be mistaken, given a closer DNA end match to TRBJ2-7. This CDR3 contains 15 residues. Germline values: CDR1 SGHDN, CDR2 FVKESK. The CDR3 sequence: CASSQMDRESHEQYF. For the CDR3, the DNA is TGTGCCAGCAGCCAGATGGACAGGGAGAGCCACGAGCAGTACTTC.